The TCR beta chain described here comes from a study of OX40 agonist ivuxolimab in advanced cancers. The study's findings and limits: Patients with a partial response at 0.1-3.0 mg/kg had among the lowest clonal expansion.

This CDR3 has 15 amino acids. Germline V gives CDR1 ENHRY, CDR2 SYGVKD. Trimming removed 6 bases from V and 7 bases from J; junction bases left unmatched: 8. Blood was sampled at baseline, cycle 4 day 1, and cycle 7 day 1. TCRdb's copy holds only in-frame clones and misses some; the assay was immunoSEQ multiplex PCR. There are over 65,000 clones in the sample; roughly 89% occur only once, and around 0.75% lies in the top ten. In the case of this clone: What it binds is not known.

This chain joins TRBV10-3 and TRBJ2-2, with 10 bases that match TRBD2. The receptor comes from an adult with an advanced solid tumor such as melanoma, head and neck, liver or kidney cancer. Sequences were derived from CD4+ or CD8+ T cells sorted from blood, sampled in a trial of the OX40 agonist ivuxolimab. CDR3 protein: CAISRTSGTDGELFF. In DNA, the CDR3 is TGTGCCATCAGCCGTACTAGCGGGACTGACGGGGAGCTGTTTTTT.